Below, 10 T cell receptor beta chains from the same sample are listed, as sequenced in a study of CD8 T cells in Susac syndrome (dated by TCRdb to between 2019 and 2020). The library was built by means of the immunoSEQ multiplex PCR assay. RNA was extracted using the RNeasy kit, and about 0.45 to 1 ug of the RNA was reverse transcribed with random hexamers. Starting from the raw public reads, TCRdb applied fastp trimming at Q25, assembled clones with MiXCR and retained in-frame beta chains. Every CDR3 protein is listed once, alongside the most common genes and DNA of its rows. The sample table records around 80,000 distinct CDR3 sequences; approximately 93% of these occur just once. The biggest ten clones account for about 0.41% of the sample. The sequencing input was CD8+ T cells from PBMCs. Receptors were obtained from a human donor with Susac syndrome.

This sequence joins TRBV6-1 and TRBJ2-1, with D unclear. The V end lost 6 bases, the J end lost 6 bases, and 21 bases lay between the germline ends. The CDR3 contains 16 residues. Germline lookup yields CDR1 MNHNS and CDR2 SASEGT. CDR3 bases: TGTGCCAGCAGCCCCGGGCGGCCTCCGGTTTCCAATGAGCAGTTCTTC. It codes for CASSPGRPPVSNEQFF.

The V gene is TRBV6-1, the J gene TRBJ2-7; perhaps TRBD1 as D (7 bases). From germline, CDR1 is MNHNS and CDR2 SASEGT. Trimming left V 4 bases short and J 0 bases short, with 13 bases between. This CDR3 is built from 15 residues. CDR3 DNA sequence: TGTGCCAGCAGTGCCTGGGGGGACAGCTCCTACGAGCAGTACTTC. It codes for CASSAWGDSSYEQYF.

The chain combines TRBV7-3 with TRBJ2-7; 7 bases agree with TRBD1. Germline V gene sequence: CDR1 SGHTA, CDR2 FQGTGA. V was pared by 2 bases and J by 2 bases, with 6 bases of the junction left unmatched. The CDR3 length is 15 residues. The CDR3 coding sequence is TGTGCCAGCAGCTTAGGGCAGGGGGTACCCTACGAGCAGTACTTC. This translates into CASSLGQGVPYEQYF.

This CDR3 is CSAEQGAEKLFF. CDR3 DNA sequence: TGCAGTGCCGAACAGGGGGCGGAAAAACTGTTTTTT. The chain uses TRBV20-1 and TRBJ1-4, with TRBD1 identical over 9 bases. The V gene end was trimmed by 6 bases and the J gene end by 8 bases; junction bases not matched to a gene: 4. Looked up from germline, CDR1 is DFQATT and CDR2 is SNEGSKA (reference sequence). CDR3 length equals 12 residues.

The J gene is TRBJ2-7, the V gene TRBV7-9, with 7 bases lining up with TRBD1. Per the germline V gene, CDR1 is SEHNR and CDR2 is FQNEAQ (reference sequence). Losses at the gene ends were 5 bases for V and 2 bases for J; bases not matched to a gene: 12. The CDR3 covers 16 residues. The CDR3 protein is CASSPPPDRDPYEQYF. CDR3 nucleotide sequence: TGTGCCAGCAGCCCTCCTCCCGACAGGGACCCCTACGAGCAGTACTTC.

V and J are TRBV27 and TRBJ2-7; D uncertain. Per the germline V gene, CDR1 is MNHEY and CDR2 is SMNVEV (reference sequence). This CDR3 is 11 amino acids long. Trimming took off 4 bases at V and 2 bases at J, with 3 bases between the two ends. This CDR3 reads CASSSPYEQYF. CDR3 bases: TGTGCCAGCAGTTCCCCCTACGAGCAGTACTTC.

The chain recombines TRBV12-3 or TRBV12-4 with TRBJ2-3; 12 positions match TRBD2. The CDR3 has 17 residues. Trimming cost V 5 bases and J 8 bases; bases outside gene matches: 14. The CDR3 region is CASSRGPASGRDFTQYF. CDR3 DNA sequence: TGTGCCAGCAGTCGGGGCCCGGCTAGCGGGAGGGATTTTACGCAGTATTTT.

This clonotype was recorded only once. The CDR3 coding sequence is TGTGCCAGCAGCGACACGGGTCAGGGTGGCTCCTACGAGCAGTACTTC. Its protein is CASSDTGQGGSYEQYF. The gene calls are TRBV7-8 and TRBJ2-7, with a weak D call TRBD1 (5 bases). Germline V gene sequence: CDR1 SGHVS, CDR2 FQNEAQ. Trimming left V 5 bases short and J 0 bases short, with 17 bases between. This CDR3 is built from 16 residues.

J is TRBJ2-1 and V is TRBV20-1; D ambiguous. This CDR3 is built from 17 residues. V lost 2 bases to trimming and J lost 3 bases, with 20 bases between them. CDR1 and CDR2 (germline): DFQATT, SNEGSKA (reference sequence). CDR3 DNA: TGCAGTGCTAGATTCGATTTTTTAGGATCCTACTACAATGAGCAGTTCTTC. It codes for CSARFDFLGSYYNEQFF.

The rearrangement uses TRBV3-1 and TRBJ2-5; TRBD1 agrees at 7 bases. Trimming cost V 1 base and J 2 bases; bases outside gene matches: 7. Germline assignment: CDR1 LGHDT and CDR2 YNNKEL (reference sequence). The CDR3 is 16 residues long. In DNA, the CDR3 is TGTGCCAGCAGCCAAGCGAGGACAGGCTTACAAGAGACCCAGTACTTC. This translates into CASSQARTGLQETQYF.